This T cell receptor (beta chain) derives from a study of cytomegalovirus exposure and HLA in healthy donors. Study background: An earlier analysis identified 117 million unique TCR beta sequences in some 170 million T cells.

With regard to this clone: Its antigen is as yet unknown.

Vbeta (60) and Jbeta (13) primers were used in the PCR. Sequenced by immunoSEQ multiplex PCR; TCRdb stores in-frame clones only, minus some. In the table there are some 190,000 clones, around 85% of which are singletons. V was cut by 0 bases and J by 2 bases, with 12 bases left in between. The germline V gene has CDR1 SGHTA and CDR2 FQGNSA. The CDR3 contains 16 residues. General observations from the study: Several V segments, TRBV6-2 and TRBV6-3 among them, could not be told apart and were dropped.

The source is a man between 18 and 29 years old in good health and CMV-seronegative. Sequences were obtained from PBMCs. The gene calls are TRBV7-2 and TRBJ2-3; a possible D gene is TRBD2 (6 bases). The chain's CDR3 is CASSLASGDHTDTQYF. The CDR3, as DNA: TGTGCCAGCAGCTTAGCGTCGGGGGACCACACAGATACGCAGTATTTT.